The 10 T cell receptor beta chains presented below share a single source sample, sequenced in a study of blood T cell repertoires in COVID-19. Using immunoSEQ multiplex PCR, the repertoire was profiled, and TCRdb retains in-frame clones only, with some absent. The table records some 240,000 clones, about 78% of them present only once. The source material was peripheral blood. The receptors stem from a woman aged 70-85 years with acute or convalescent COVID-19.

The rearrangement joins TRBV4-2 to TRBJ2-3; 8 nucleotides align to TRBD2. Per germline, CDR1 LGHNA and CDR2 YNFKEQ. The length of the CDR3 is 17 residues. Unmatched junction bases numbered 12, after V lost 3 bases and J lost 4 bases. CDR3 amino acids: CASSHERTSPIADTQYF. Here the CDR3 DNA reads TGTGCCAGCAGCCACGAAAGGACTAGCCCAATCGCAGATACGCAGTATTTT.

The rearrangement uses TRBV7-5 and TRBJ2-1; the table's D call, TRBD2, was not checked against the DNA. TRBV7-5 is a pseudogene locus. CDR3 length: 17 residues. CDR3 loop: CARSFPLAGALCNEQFF. The CDR3 DNA reads TGTGCCAGAAGCTTCCCCTTAGCGGGGGCCCTTTGCAATGAGCAGTTCTTC.

This chain uses TRBV2 with TRBJ2-1; D uncertain. Per germline, CDR1 SNHLY and CDR2 FYNNEI. V gave up 6 bases and J gave up 7 bases, with 13 bases separating them. The CDR3 is made up of 13 amino acids. The CDR3 DNA sequence: TGTGCCAGCAGGCGGCTCTTAGGAAATGAGCAGTTCTTC. Its translation is CASRRLLGNEQFF.

The chain links TRBV24-1 to TRBJ2-3; D unresolved. The CDR3 has 13 residues. The ends were cut back, 4 bases at V and 6 bases at J, with 10 bases in the middle. The germline V gene encodes CDR1 KGHDR and CDR2 SFDVKD. The CDR3 nucleotides are TGTGCCACCAGTGAACTTCATTCGGATACGCAGTATTTT. This gives the protein CATSELHSDTQYF.

This sequence joins TRBV27 and TRBJ2-1, with D unresolved. The CDR3 consists of 16 residues. V was trimmed by 4 bases and J by 0 bases, leaving 13 bases between them. Germline V gene lookup returns CDR1 MNHEY and CDR2 SMNVEV (reference sequence). The CDR3 DNA reads as TGTGCCAGCAGTTCTTCTATGGTGAGCTCCTACAATGAGCAGTTCTTC. Its protein is CASSSSMVSSYNEQFF.

The rearrangement joins TRBV9 to TRBJ2-1, with 14 bases aligning to TRBD2. The CDR3 sequence is 15 residues long. The germline V gene encodes CDR1 SGDLS and CDR2 YYNGEE. With 3 bases clipped from V and 7 bases from J, the junction kept 3 bases outside the gene matches. This CDR3 is CASSAGLAGGNEQFF. CDR3 sequence (DNA): TGTGCCAGCAGCGCAGGACTAGCGGGGGGTAATGAGCAGTTCTTC.

The DNA for the CDR3 is TGTGCCAGCAGCCCCGCCTTAGCGCGGGGGAGCACAGATACGCAGTATTTT. This codes for CASSPALARGSTDTQYF. The chain employs TRBV11-2 and TRBJ2-3; 7 bases are shared with TRBD2. Trimming at V came to 5 bases and at J to 0 bases, leaving 11 bases not matched to a gene. Per the germline V gene, CDR1 is SGHAT and CDR2 is FQNNGV. The CDR3 extends over 17 amino acids.

This clone was counted many times. CDR3 DNA sequence: TGCGCCAGCAGCCCAGGGACAGCTATCTATAATTCACCCCTCCACTTT. It codes for CASSPGTAIYNSPLHF. The V gene is TRBV5-1, the J gene TRBJ1-6; 7 nucleotides line up with TRBD1. This CDR3 region has 16 residues. V dropped 4 bases and J dropped 3; count of bases not matched to a gene: 7. CDR1 is SGHRS and CDR2 is YFSETQ in the germline V gene.

A word on this clone: A junction end diverges from the germline sequence, so it may reflect a read error. This chain connects TRBV4-1 to TRBJ2-3; weak D call: TRBD2 (5 bases). CDR1 and CDR2 from the germline V gene are MGHRA and YSYEKL. CDR3 size: 17 residues. This chain's CDR3 is CASSQERKRIGTDTQYF. The CDR3 coding sequence is TGCGCCAGCAGCCAAGAAAGGAAGCGGATAGGCACGGATACGCAGTATTTT.

This clone was seen a single time. This sequence joins TRBV18 and TRBJ2-1; D might be TRBD2 (5 bases). Germline V gives CDR1 KGHSH, CDR2 LQKENI. The CDR3 sequence is 15 residues long. V lost 3 bases and J lost 7, with 16 bases in between. The CDR3 DNA sequence: TGTGCCAGCTCACCCCGGGATAGCTTCAGGAATGAGCAGTTCTTC. This translates into CASSPRDSFRNEQFF.